Included here is one T cell receptor beta chain sequence, with context. Germline V gives CDR1 SQVTM, CDR2 ANQGSEA. This CDR3 comprises 13 residues. V dropped 8 bases and J dropped 0; count of bases not matched to a gene: 5. The sample belongs to a study of blood T cell repertoires in COVID-19. As for the study in general: PBMCs, B-cell-depleted T cells, or T cells provided the cDNA or gDNA that made up the material.

This table comes from immunoSEQ multiplex PCR, and its TCRdb copy is limited to in-frame clones, with some not included. In the table there are roughly 87,000 clones, about 81% of which are singletons. The V call is TRBV29-1, the J call TRBJ2-3; 7 bases agree with TRBD1. Material: peripheral blood. The clonotype was recovered from a woman in her sixties with acute or convalescent COVID-19. CDR3 sequence: CSRGGPSTDTQYF. CDR3 coding DNA: TGCAGCCGAGGGGGCCCTAGCACAGATACGCAGTATTTT.